One and the same sample provided the 10 T cell receptor beta chains below, sequenced in a study of T-cell memory formation after mild COVID-19. TCRdb re-analysed the 5' RACE reads in MiXCR, keeping a single row per CDR3 protein. Among more than 75,000 distinct CDR3 sequences listed, about 14% were seen once. Sequences were obtained from PBMCs or a T cell subset sorted from them (not recorded which). Every receptor here comes from an adult woman who had mild COVID-19 (a few samples of this study predate the infection). Cell type and time point are not known.

This clonotype appeared a few times. This rearrangement joins TRBV2 to TRBJ2-7; TRBD1 or TRBD2 may be the D gene (6 bases each). The CDR3 extends over 15 amino acids. From germline, CDR1 is SNHLY and CDR2 FYNNEI. V shed 3 bases and J shed 0 bases, with 12 bases lying between them. The CDR3 spells CASSEGAGPSYEQYF. DNA of the CDR3: TGTGCCAGCAGTGAGGGGGCGGGGCCCTCCTACGAGCAGTACTTC.

Many counts were recorded for this clonotype. This chain uses TRBV12-3 or TRBV12-4 with TRBJ2-1; possible D gene TRBD1, 6 bases. Trimming cost V 6 bases and J 2 bases, with 20 bases left between them. The CDR3 totals 17 residues. CDR3 DNA sequence: TGTGCCAGCAGCACCCCCGATAAGGACAGCACCTACAATGAGCAGTTCTTC. It yields the protein CASSTPDKDSTYNEQFF.

This clonotype was picked up a small number of times. The chain carries TRBV25-1 and TRBJ2-1, with a possible D match to TRBD2 (5 bases). Germline V gives CDR1 MGHDK, CDR2 SYGVNS. The CDR3 covers 14 residues. V lost 1 base and J 8 bases, leaving 12 bases between the germline ends. The CDR3 sequence is CASSESGGSYEQFF. In DNA, the CDR3 is TGTGCCAGCAGTGAATCCGGCGGGTCTTATGAGCAGTTCTTC.

V is TRBV15 and J is TRBJ2-1; weak D call: TRBD2 (5 bases). Per the germline V gene, CDR1 is LNHNV and CDR2 is YYDKDF (reference sequence). The CDR3 runs to 16 residues. The ends were cut back, 0 bases at V and 8 bases at J, with 17 bases in the middle. CDR3 nucleotides: TGTGCCACCAGCAGAGATGCTAGCCCCTACAAGTATGAGCAGTTCTTC. Translated: CATSRDASPYKYEQFF.

The chain uses TRBV7-6 and TRBJ2-1, with TRBD2 matching 11 bases. The germline V gene has CDR1 SGHVS and CDR2 FNYEAQ. The length of the CDR3 is 15 residues. After removal of 3 bases from V and 6 bases from J, the junction contained 4 bases not matched to a gene. In DNA, the CDR3 is TGTGCCAGCAGCTTCGATCTAGCGGGAGGCAATGAGCAGTTCTTC. Translation: CASSFDLAGGNEQFF.

This clonotype came up a few times. The chain is built from TRBV5-1 and TRBJ2-1; D gene unclear. The CDR3 loop spans 14 amino acids. Trimming pared 4 bases from V and 6 bases from J, leaving 14 bases between. Germline-derived CDR1 and CDR2 are SGHRS and YFSETQ. CDR3 sequence: CASSLNLGANEQFF. The CDR3 nucleotides are TGCGCCAGCAGCCTCAACTTAGGAGCCAATGAGCAGTTCTTC.

Only a few counts were recorded for this clonotype. The genes are TRBV5-1 and TRBJ2-7; tentatively, D is TRBD1 (5 bases). V lost 5 bases and J 3 bases, leaving 18 bases between the germline ends. Germline CDR1 SGHRS, CDR2 YFSETQ. This CDR3 comprises 15 residues. As DNA, the CDR3 is TGCGCCAGCAGTAGTCACCCAACAGGAAACTACGAGCAGTACTTC. It is translated as CASSSHPTGNYEQYF.

In this sample, this clonotype turned up a few times. The chain couples TRBV21-1 to TRBJ1-2. TRBV21-1 represents a pseudogene. This CDR3 has 15 amino acids. CDR3 DNA sequence: TGTGCCAGCAGCAAAACGGACAGCCAAGGAGGGAGCTACACCTTC. It specifies CASSKTDSQGGSYTF.

The rearrangement uses TRBV24-1 and TRBJ2-1; TRBD2 matches 8 bases. CDR3 length equals 14 residues. Trimming at V came to 9 bases and at J to 4 bases, leaving 7 bases not matched to a gene. Germline V lookup: CDR1 KGHDR, CDR2 SFDVKD. This CDR3 is CATGAGAGYNEQFF. The CDR3 DNA reads TGTGCCACCGGAGCGGGAGCCGGTTACAATGAGCAGTTCTTC.

The chain carries TRBV5-1 and TRBJ2-5; TRBD2 matches at 13 bases. The CDR3 sequence is 17 residues long. V was pared by 1 base and J by 1 base, with 4 bases of the junction left unmatched. CDR1 and CDR2 (germline): SGHRS, YFSETQ. CDR3 in DNA: TGCGCCAGCAGCTTGACTAGCGGGGGGGCCGGCCAAGAGACCCAGTACTTC. It codes for CASSLTSGGAGQETQYF.